This section outlines one TCR beta chain sequence together with its context. Its specificity is unknown. The PCR had 60 Vbeta and 13 Jbeta primers. The repertoire was sequenced with immunoSEQ multiplex PCR; TCRdb's copy has only in-frame clones and lacks some. The sample includes about 140,000 clones, around 83% of them seen just once. CDR1 is LGHNT, CDR2 FRNRAP, per germline. The CDR3 sequence is 16 residues long. The trim removed 5 bases at V and 6 bases at J, leaving 11 bases unmatched. These data are taken from a study of cytomegalovirus exposure and HLA in healthy donors. Study conclusions and caveats: Presence/absence results assume similar sequencing depth per donor, which may not hold. An analysis was carried out at a later point. It showed that HLA-associated TCR beta chains were more clonally expanded than equally common non-associated chains.

J is TRBJ2-1 and V is TRBV12-5; 9 positions agree with TRBD2. The sequence was obtained from a male donor in good health and CMV-seropositive. Source material: PBMCs. The CDR3 region is CASGPPLAGASNEQFF. In DNA, the CDR3 is TGTGCTAGTGGTCCCCCGTTAGCGGGAGCTAGCAATGAGCAGTTCTTC.